Following are 6 T cell receptor beta chains from one sample sequenced in a study of molecular identifiers for immune sequencing clone quantification. Each CDR3 protein gets one entry after TCRdb re-called the PCR reads with MiXCR. The sample has some 97,000 distinct CDR3 sequences; over 30% are singletons. Sequencing was carried out using naive CD8+ T cells from blood, with Jurkat cell RNA spiked in. This sample's subset: FACS-sorted CD8+CD4-CCR7+CD45RA+ naive T cells. Receptors were obtained from a human donor in good health. Some libraries in this study had Jurkat cell RNA spiked in.

The CDR3 nucleotides read TGTGCCAGCAACCCATTTCGGGGGGCGGACATTCAGTACTTC. Protein sequence: CASNPFRGADIQYF. The chain uses TRBV28 and TRBJ2-4, with D perhaps matching TRBD2 (7 bases). V was trimmed by 7 bases and J by 8 bases, leaving 18 bases between them. CDR1 MDHEN and CDR2 SYDVKM come from the germline V gene. This CDR3 contains 14 residues.

This clonotype was seen many times. The J gene is TRBJ2-7, the V gene TRBV19; D is undetermined. The CDR3 covers 13 residues. The ends were cut back, 4 bases at V and 2 bases at J, with 9 bases in the middle. Germline-derived CDR1 and CDR2 are LNHDA and SQIVND (reference sequence). DNA for the CDR3: TGTGCCAGTAGTACAGCAACAGCCTACGAGCAGTACTTC. This codes for CASSTATAYEQYF.

This clonotype was seen only a few times. The chain has TRBV20-1 and TRBJ2-1, with 12 nucleotides matching TRBD2. V lost 2 bases and J lost 4; bases outside the gene matches: 9. Germline lookup yields CDR1 DFQATT and CDR2 SNEGSKA (reference sequence). The CDR3 consists of 17 residues. CDR3 protein: CSARTSTSGRGYNEQFF. In DNA, the CDR3 is TGCAGTGCTAGAACCTCGACTAGCGGGAGAGGTTACAATGAGCAGTTCTTC.

For this clonotype: Just one base apart from a much larger clone, this may be a read error. The chain links TRBV28 to TRBJ2-7, with D possibly TRBD2 on 5 matching bases. There are 16 residues in the CDR3. Trimming removed 5 bases from V and 2 bases from J, with 19 bases in between. Germline assignment: CDR1 MDHEN and CDR2 SYDVKM. CDR3 in amino acids: CASSPLGRASPYEQYF. The CDR3, as DNA: TGTGCCAGCAGTCCTCTTGGGCGGGCGAGCCCCTACGAGCAGTACTTC.

This clonotype was counted a few times. This rearrangement joins TRBV28 to TRBJ1-5; no reliable D call. The length of the CDR3 is 17 residues. V was shortened by 3 bases and J by 3 bases, with 18 bases between the two germline ends. Germline values: CDR1 MDHEN, CDR2 SYDVKM. CDR3 bases: TGTGCCAGCAGTTTGGTTAGATCTGCTGGACCCAATCAGCCCCAGCATTTT. It encodes CASSLVRSAGPNQPQHF.

Of note for this clonotype: A much larger clone differs by one base, so this may be a read error. The conserved closing phenylalanine or tryptophan is absent in this CDR3, likely reflecting a read error. This chain joins TRBV29-1 and TRBJ1-1; 7 bases agree with TRBD1. The germline V gene has CDR1 SQVTM and CDR2 ANQGSEA. V trimming: 5 bases; J trimming: 8 bases; junction bases outside the gene matches: 5. The CDR3 length is 11 residues. The CDR3 DNA sequence: TGCAGCGTTTGGCAGGGGGGAGAAGCTTTCCTT. Its protein product is CSVWQGGEAFL.